These 9 T cell receptor beta chains originate from one sample sequenced in a study of CD8 T cells in ankylosing spondylitis. TCRdb re-derived calls from the 5' RACE reads in MiXCR, one entry per CDR3 protein. The table records 250,000 to 350,000 distinct CDR3 sequences, around 20% of them present only once. Material for sequencing was blood, either unsorted or a sorted T cell fraction (not recorded which). Receptors were obtained from a male donor with ankylosing spondylitis or in good health (not recorded which).

Many counts were recorded for this clonotype. This chain joins TRBV12-3 or TRBV12-4 and TRBJ1-5; D remains ambiguous. The CDR3 contains 15 residues. V was pared by 4 bases and J by 0 bases, with 10 bases between. In nucleotides, the CDR3 is TGTGCCAGCAGTTGGTCAGGCAATAGCAATCAGCCCCAGCATTTT. Its protein product is CASSWSGNSNQPQHF.

In this sample, this clonotype turned up many times. The gene calls are TRBV12-3 or TRBV12-4 and TRBJ2-5; a weak D match, TRBD2 (5 bases). The CDR3 has 13 amino acids. V was trimmed by 6 bases and J by 6 bases, leaving 14 bases between them. In DNA form, the CDR3 reads TGTGCCAGCAGCCGCGAGGGTAGGAAGACCCAGTACTTC. Amino acid sequence: CASSREGRKTQYF.

V and J are TRBV7-8 and TRBJ1-1; D gene unclear. The CDR3 loop spans 13 amino acids. V gave up 1 base and J gave up 5 bases, with 8 bases separating them. Germline values: CDR1 SGHVS, CDR2 FQNEAQ. This chain's CDR3 is CASSLGAVTEAFF. CDR3 in DNA: TGTGCCAGCAGCTTAGGGGCGGTGACTGAAGCTTTCTTT.

This clonotype was counted a few times. The CDR3 loop is CASSPGQGTFSYEQYV. In nucleotides, the CDR3 is TGTGCCAGCAGTCCGGGACAGGGGACCTTCTCCTACGAGCAGTACGTC. The genes are TRBV6-1 and TRBJ2-7; 10 positions agree with TRBD1. CDR1 MNHNS and CDR2 SASEGT come from the germline V gene. The J segment lost 0 bases and the V segment lost 5 bases, leaving 7 bases of the junction unmatched. This CDR3 has 16 residues.

This rearrangement joins TRBV27 to TRBJ1-1; TRBD1 might be the D (5 bases). The V gene lost 8 bases and the J gene lost 6 bases, with 13 bases spanning the gap. The CDR3 loop spans 12 amino acids. CDR1 and CDR2 (germline): MNHEY, SMNVEV (reference sequence). For the CDR3, the DNA is TGTGCCAGCCAAACCGGGGCAGCTGAAGCTTTCTTT. Its protein is CASQTGAAEAFF.

In DNA form, the CDR3 reads TGTGCCAGCAGTCCAGGACAGGGCGGCACTTCTGAAGCTTTCTTT. Amino acids: CASSPGQGGTSEAFF. This sequence joins TRBV3-1 and TRBJ1-1, with TRBD1 matching 8 bases. This CDR3 has 15 residues. Germline V gene sequence: CDR1 LGHDT, CDR2 YNNKEL (reference sequence). V trimming: 6 bases; J trimming: 6 bases; junction bases outside the gene matches: 12.

The genes are TRBV6-2 or TRBV6-3 and TRBJ1-5; 10 nucleotides agree with TRBD1. Germline V gives CDR1 MNHEY, CDR2 SVGEGT. V dropped 0 bases and J dropped 1; count of bases not matched to a gene: 15. This CDR3 region has 21 residues. The CDR3 DNA reads as TGTGCCAGCAGTTACTCTCCCAACCGGGACAGGGGCTCCCTCAGCAATCAGCCCCAGCATTTT. Translation gives CASSYSPNRDRGSLSNQPQHF.

There are many counts of this clonotype. The V gene is TRBV6-2 or TRBV6-3, the J gene TRBJ1-5; 12 nucleotides agree with TRBD1. Trimming cost V 5 bases and J 0 bases; bases outside gene matches: 8. This CDR3 comprises 18 residues. Germline CDR1 reads MNHEY; CDR2 reads SVGEGT. CDR3 residues: CASSPGTGGQYSNQPQHF. CDR3 DNA: TGTGCCAGCAGTCCCGGGACAGGGGGCCAATATAGCAATCAGCCCCAGCATTTT.

The chain joins TRBV6-1 to TRBJ2-3; no clear D gene. The length of the CDR3 is 17 residues. Germline V lookup: CDR1 MNHNS, CDR2 SASEGT. Trimming shortened V by 7 bases and J by 0 bases, and 20 bases separated the two germline ends. CDR3 amino acids: CASTPNPDPASTDTQYF. CDR3 in DNA: TGTGCCAGCACTCCCAACCCGGATCCAGCTAGCACAGATACGCAGTATTTT.